Below are 23 T cell receptor beta chains sequenced from a single sample in a study of PD-1 blockade in classical Hodgkin lymphoma. Sequenced by immunoSEQ multiplex PCR; TCRdb stores in-frame clones only, minus some. The repertoire includes 20,000 to 25,000 clones, roughly 80% of them detected once, and approximately 6.7% sits in the top ten. Each patient experienced a relapse that followed autologous stem cell transplantation, and brentuximab vedotin exposure varied. The sequencing used peripheral blood mononuclear cells (PBMCs), collected at baseline. These receptors were obtained from a human donor with classical Hodgkin lymphoma.

This sequence joins TRBV7-6 and TRBJ2-5, with 10 bases lining up with TRBD2. The CDR3 loop spans 17 amino acids. Losses at the gene ends were 5 bases for V and 3 bases for J; bases not matched to a gene: 12. Germline V gives CDR1 SGHVS, CDR2 FNYEAQ. The CDR3 here is CASSPRLPSGGKETQYF. Here the CDR3 DNA reads TGTGCCAGCAGCCCCAGACTCCCTAGCGGGGGTAAAGAGACCCAGTACTTC.

V is TRBV9 and J is TRBJ2-5; tentatively, D is TRBD1 (7 bases). The CDR3 contains 17 residues. Germline V gene sequence: CDR1 SGDLS, CDR2 YYNGEE. V lost 6 bases to trimming and J lost 1 base, with 22 bases between them. The CDR3 nucleotides are TGTGCCAGCAACGTCGACGGGGGCAGGGGGGCCCAAGAGACCCAGTACTTC. Translated: CASNVDGGRGAQETQYF.

The chain links TRBV6-5 to TRBJ1-2; D remains ambiguous. The CDR3 contains 13 residues. Germline CDR1 and CDR2: MNHEY and SVGAGI. Trimming removed 2 bases from V and 1 base from J, with 5 bases in between. The CDR3 reads CASSYGLNYGYTF. Written as DNA, the CDR3 is TGTGCCAGCAGTTACGGCCTTAACTATGGCTACACCTTC.

The chain combines TRBV9 with TRBJ1-2; D might be TRBD1 (6 bases). Trimming took 0 bases from V and 4 from J, leaving 19 bases between them. Germline CDR1 and CDR2: SGDLS and YYNGEE. The CDR3 covers 17 residues. CDR3 in amino acids: CASSVASDRRDRYGYTF. CDR3 in DNA: TGTGCCAGCAGCGTAGCCTCAGACAGGCGGGACCGCTATGGCTACACCTTC.

The V and J genes are TRBV5-6 and TRBJ1-5, with TRBD1 identical over 7 bases. The CDR3 runs to 15 residues. J gave up 6 bases and V 1 base, and 7 bases lay outside the gene matches. Germline CDR1 reads SGHDT; CDR2 reads YYEEEE. In DNA, the CDR3 is TGTGCCAGCAGCTTGTCACAGGGGAGGGGTCAGCCCCAGCATTTT. Protein: CASSLSQGRGQPQHF. Full variable domain (outside the CDR3, taken from reference TRBV5-6 and TRBJ1-5): DAGVTQSPTHLIKTRGQQVTLRCSPKSGHDTVSWYQQALGQGPQFIFQYYEEEERQRGNFPDRFSGHQFPNYSSELNVNALLLGDSALYLCASSLSQGRGQPQHFGDGTRLSIL.

V and J are TRBV6-1 and TRBJ1-1; 11 bases are shared with TRBD1. Losses at the gene ends were 6 bases for V and 5 bases for J; bases not matched to a gene: 5. Looked up from germline, CDR1 is MNHNS and CDR2 is SASEGT. CDR3 length: 14 residues. The CDR3 nucleotides are TGTGCCAGCAGGGACAGGGGGCGAGGAACTGAAGCTTTCTTT. This translates into CASRDRGRGTEAFF.

This chain links TRBV11-1 with TRBJ2-7, with TRBD1 matching over 10 bases. After removal of 5 bases from V and 5 bases from J, the junction contained 12 bases not matched to a gene. This CDR3 comprises 16 residues. Germline values: CDR1 SGHAT, CDR2 FQDESV (reference sequence). The CDR3 loop reads CASSNHATGGRNEQYF. The CDR3 DNA follows: TGTGCCAGCAGCAACCACGCGACAGGGGGCAGGAACGAGCAGTACTTC. Using reference TRBV11-1 and TRBJ2-7 for the parts outside the CDR3, the full variable domain is EAEVAQSPRYKITEKSQAVAFWCDPISGHATLYWYRQILGQGPELLVQFQDESVVDDSQLPKDRFSAERLKGVDSTLKIQPAELGDSAMYLCASSNHATGGRNEQYFGPGTRLTVT.

This chain uses TRBV19 with TRBJ1-1, with D perhaps TRBD1 (6 bases). Looked up from germline, CDR1 is LNHDA and CDR2 is SQIVND (reference sequence). The V gene lost 10 bases and the J gene lost 7 bases, with 10 bases spanning the gap. The CDR3 contains 10 residues. The chain's CDR3 is CATGQFEAFF. The CDR3 bases are TGTGCCACCGGACAGTTTGAAGCTTTCTTT.

The chain carries TRBV19 and TRBJ1-2, with 8 nucleotides matching TRBD1. V lost 11 bases, J lost 2 bases, and 10 bases stayed unmatched. Germline assignment: CDR1 LNHDA and CDR2 SQIVND (reference sequence). This CDR3 is 14 amino acids long. The CDR3 spells CASSRGQINYGYTF. As DNA, the CDR3 is TGTGCCTCATCCAGGGGGCAAATCAACTATGGCTACACCTTC.

The chain recombines TRBV4-2 with TRBJ2-3, with D perhaps matching TRBD1 (5 bases). This CDR3 is built from 15 residues. Germline values: CDR1 LGHNA, CDR2 YNFKEQ. V was pared by 1 base and J by 5 bases, with 13 bases between. This chain's CDR3 is CASSQGEGAGDTQYF. The CDR3, as DNA: TGTGCCAGCAGCCAAGGGGAAGGGGCCGGAGATACGCAGTATTTT.

The chain joins TRBV18 to TRBJ1-2, with 8 bases lining up with TRBD1. The germline gives CDR1 KGHSH, CDR2 LQKENI. V lost 3 bases and J lost 2; bases outside the gene matches: 2. The CDR3 is 14 amino acids. The CDR3 DNA reads TGTGCCAGCTCACCCGGGACAGGAAACTATGGCTACACCTTC. As protein: CASSPGTGNYGYTF.

The CDR3 bases are TGTGCCAGCAGCTTACGAGGGTACTCAGGACAGGGAGACCAAGAGACCCAGTACTTC. This sequence encodes CASSLRGYSGQGDQETQYF. The J gene is TRBJ2-5, the V gene TRBV11-2; 8 positions match TRBD1. Trimming took 2 bases from V and 0 from J; bases not matched to a gene: 14. The CDR3 covers 19 residues. Germline V gene sequence: CDR1 SGHAT, CDR2 FQNNGV. Full variable domain (outside the CDR3, taken from reference TRBV11-2 and TRBJ2-5): EAGVAQSPRYKIIEKRQSVAFWCNPISGHATLYWYQQILGQGPKLLIQFQNNGVVDDSQLPKDRFSAERLKGVDSTLKIQPAKLEDSAVYLCASSLRGYSGQGDQETQYFGPGTRLLVL.

In its sample, this clone was seen once. The chain carries TRBV6-1 and TRBJ2-4; the match to TRBD2 covers 10 bases. The junction had 18 bases not matched to a gene; V was cut back by 2 bases and J by 8 bases. The V gene's germline CDR1 is MNHNS and CDR2 SASEGT. There are 19 residues in the CDR3. In nucleotides, the CDR3 is TGTGCCAGCAGTGAAATCCCCAGGCGTGGAGCGGGGGGGCCCTACATTCAGTACTTC. It codes for CASSEIPRRGAGGPYIQYF.

This clone has just one count. The J gene is TRBJ2-5, the V gene TRBV7-2; 14 nucleotides align to TRBD2. Trimming took 7 bases from V and 7 from J; bases not matched to a gene: 5. The CDR3 has 14 amino acids. Germline V lookup: CDR1 SGHTA, CDR2 FQGNSA. The CDR3 DNA follows: TGTGCCAGCAAGACCGGACTAGCGGGGGGGACCCAGTACTTC. This sequence encodes CASKTGLAGGTQYF.

This clone has only one observation. The chain employs TRBV28 and TRBJ1-5, with 10 bases identical to TRBD1. Germline V gene data show CDR1 as MDHEN and CDR2 as SYDVKM. The CDR3 extends over 14 amino acids. J gave up 7 bases and V 5 bases, and 5 bases lay outside the gene matches. The CDR3 nucleotides read TGTGCCAGCAGTAGACAGGGGGCCGGACAGCCCCAGCATTTT. It specifies CASSRQGAGQPQHF.

The count of this clone is one. J is TRBJ2-3 and V is TRBV10-3, with TRBD1 matching over 7 bases. CDR3 size: 13 residues. Germline assignment: CDR1 ENHRY and CDR2 SYGVKD. With V trimmed by 6 bases and J by 1 base, 1 base remained unmatched. The CDR3 protein is CAIRGTGTDTQYF. CDR3 nucleotide sequence: TGTGCCATCAGGGGGACAGGCACAGATACGCAGTATTTT.

This chain connects TRBV25-1 to TRBJ1-4; D gene ambiguous. Trimming removed 0 bases at V and 7 bases at J, with 6 bases between. The CDR3 is 13 residues long. Germline CDR1 reads MGHDK; CDR2 reads SYGVNS. In DNA, the CDR3 is TGTGCCAGCAGTGAATATTTTGGTGAAAAACTGTTTTTT. The encoded protein is CASSEYFGEKLFF.

The V call is TRBV29-1, the J call TRBJ2-1; D ambiguous. Trimming shortened V by 7 bases and J by 13 bases, and 14 bases separated the two germline ends. CDR3 length: 10 residues. Germline CDR1 is SQVTM and CDR2 is ANQGSEA. The CDR3 region is CSAQATLQFF. The CDR3 bases are TGCAGCGCACAAGCTACTCTCCAGTTCTTC.

The chain has TRBV7-2 and TRBJ2-5; no reliable D call. Matching the DNA end better, TRBJ2-7 makes the J call doubtful. Germline CDR1 and CDR2: SGHTA and FQGNSA. CDR3 length equals 11 residues. This CDR3 reads CASSEAYEQYF. Here the CDR3 DNA reads TGTGCCAGCAGCGAGGCGTACGAGCAGTACTTC.

This clone came up once. V is TRBV7-2 and J is TRBJ2-2; 8 nucleotides line up with TRBD2. The CDR3 contains 15 residues. Germline CDR1 reads SGHTA; CDR2 reads FQGNSA. V gave up 7 bases and J gave up 2 bases; unmatched junction bases: 6. The chain's CDR3 is CASIPGGGNTGELFF. CDR3 in DNA: TGTGCCAGCATCCCGGGGGGGGGTAACACCGGGGAGCTGTTTTTT. The entire variable domain, with the rest obtained from reference TRBV7-2 and TRBJ2-2, is as follows: GAGVSQSPSNKVTEKGKDVELRCDPISGHTALYWYRQSLGQGLEFLIYFQGNSAPDKSGLPSDRFSAERTGGSVSTLTIQRTQQEDSAVYLCASIPGGGNTGELFFGEGSRLTVL.

This clone was recorded once. The chain uses TRBV5-1 and TRBJ1-4; TRBD1 might be the D (6 bases). The CDR3 length is 15 residues. With 4 bases removed from V and 8 bases from J, the gap between germline ends came to 18 bases. Germline V lookup: CDR1 SGHRS, CDR2 YFSETQ. The CDR3 sequence is CASSPIGGLVEKLFF. The CDR3 nucleotides read TGCGCCAGCAGCCCGATCGGGGGGCTGGTGGAAAAACTGTTTTTT.

This clone appeared a single time. The junction departs from the called germline gene at one end, perhaps through a read error. This rearrangement joins TRBV7-7 to TRBJ1-1; no clear D gene. Germline V CDR1 and CDR2: SSHAT, FNYEAQ (reference sequence). The CDR3 is made up of 13 amino acids. DNA for the CDR3: TGTGCTAGCAGTAGGTCAGCCCACACTGAAGCTTTCTTT. Its translation: CASSRSAHTEAFF.

V usage is TRBV6-5 and J usage is TRBJ1-4, with D possibly matching TRBD1 (6 bases). Trimming removed 0 bases from V and 1 base from J, with 6 bases in between. The V gene's germline CDR1 is MNHEY and CDR2 SVGAGI. The CDR3 spans 15 residues. CDR3 DNA: TGTGCCAGCAGTTACTCGACAGGAACTAATGAAAAACTGTTTTTT. Its protein product is CASSYSTGTNEKLFF.